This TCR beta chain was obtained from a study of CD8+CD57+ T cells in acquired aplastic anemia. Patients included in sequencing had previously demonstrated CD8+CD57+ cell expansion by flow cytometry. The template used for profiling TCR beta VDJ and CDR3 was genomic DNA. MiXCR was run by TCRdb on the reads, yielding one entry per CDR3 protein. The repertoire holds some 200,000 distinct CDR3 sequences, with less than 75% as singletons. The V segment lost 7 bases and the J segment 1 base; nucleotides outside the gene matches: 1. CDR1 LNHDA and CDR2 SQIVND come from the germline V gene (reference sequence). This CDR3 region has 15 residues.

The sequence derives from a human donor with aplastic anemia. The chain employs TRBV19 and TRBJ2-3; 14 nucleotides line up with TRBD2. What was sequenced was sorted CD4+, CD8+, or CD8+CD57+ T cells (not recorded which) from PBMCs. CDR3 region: CASMGLAGGTDTQYF. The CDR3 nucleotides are TGTGCCAGTATGGGACTAGCGGGAGGCACAGATACGCAGTATTTT.